Shown below are 31 T cell receptor beta chains from a single sample sequenced in a study of CD8 T cells in ankylosing spondylitis. General study points: A TCR beta motif of seven or eight highly homologous variants appeared characteristic of ankylosing spondylitis blood.

Which antigens these TCRs recognize remains unknown. TCRdb re-derived calls from the 5' RACE reads in MiXCR, one entry per CDR3 protein. The profile shows around 540,000 distinct CDR3 sequences, about 13% of them singletons. Sequenced: blood, either unsorted or a sorted T cell fraction (not recorded which). The receptors here all came from a male donor with ankylosing spondylitis.

This clonotype has just one count. The CDR3 DNA sequence: TGTGCCAGCAGCTCCGGGACAGGGGTACGTGACACCATATATTTT. Its translation is CASSSGTGVRDTIYF. The chain uses TRBV7-9 and TRBJ1-3, with 10 positions matching TRBD1. V gave up 4 bases and J gave up 8 bases; unmatched junction bases: 8. Germline loops: CDR1 SEHNR, CDR2 FQNEAQ (reference sequence). This CDR3 comprises 15 residues.

This clonotype was seen at least ten times. V is TRBV7-2 and J is TRBJ1-4; D ambiguous. The CDR3 is made up of 14 amino acids. Germline loops: CDR1 SGHTA, CDR2 FQGNSA. The V end lost 4 bases, the J end lost 7 bases, and 13 bases lay between the germline ends. The CDR3, as DNA: TGTGCCAGCAGCTCTTCGGGGTCTATTGAAAAACTGTTTTTT. Its protein is CASSSSGSIEKLFF.

This clonotype showed up just a few times. The chain employs TRBV5-6 and TRBJ2-3; 13 bases map to TRBD2. This CDR3 is 16 amino acids long. Germline values: CDR1 SGHDT, CDR2 YYEEEE. The junction had 9 bases not matched to a gene; V was cut back by 4 bases and J by 7 bases. The DNA for the CDR3 is TGTGCCAGCAGCCGGCGACTAGCGGGAGGATTTAATACGCAGTATTTT. Its translation: CASSRRLAGGFNTQYF.

The chain uses TRBV6-6 and TRBJ1-2; 8 nucleotides agree with TRBD1. Germline-derived CDR1 and CDR2 are MNHNY and SVGAGI (reference sequence). Trimming took 6 bases from V and 8 from J; bases not matched to a gene: 5. This CDR3 comprises 12 residues. The CDR3 DNA is TGTGCCAGCAGGGGGTGGACAGGGGGCTACACCTTC. Its translation: CASRGWTGGYTF.

This clonotype has ten or more counts. The J gene is TRBJ2-2, the V gene TRBV5-1; D unclear. V gave up 1 base and J gave up 6 bases, with 7 bases separating them. The CDR3 length is 13 residues. Germline V gives CDR1 SGHRS, CDR2 YFSETQ. This CDR3 reads CASSLKDPGELFF. DNA of the CDR3: TGCGCCAGCAGCTTGAAGGATCCCGGGGAGCTGTTTTTT.

The genes are TRBV3-1 and TRBJ1-2; 7 nucleotides agree with TRBD1. The CDR3 consists of 15 residues. Germline trimming cut 4 bases from V and 8 bases from J; bases unmatched to any gene: 13. Germline V lookup: CDR1 LGHDT, CDR2 YNNKEL (reference sequence). The CDR3 DNA sequence: TGTGCCAGCAGCCGTTCGAACAGGGGAATTGGAGGCTACACCTTC. Its translation is CASSRSNRGIGGYTF. Drawing the rest from reference TRBV3-1 and TRBJ1-2, the complete variable domain is DTAVSQTPKYLVTQMGNDKSIKCEQNLGHDTMYWYKQDSKKFLKIMFSYNNKELIINETVPNRFSPKSPDKAHLNLHINSLELGDSAVYFCASSRSNRGIGGYTFGSGTRLTVV.

This clonotype has just a few counts. The chain has TRBV7-6 and TRBJ2-1, with 13 positions matching TRBD2. The V segment lost 1 base and the J segment 6 bases; nucleotides outside the gene matches: 6. There are 17 residues in the CDR3. The germline V gene encodes CDR1 SGHVS and CDR2 FNYEAQ. The CDR3 spells CASSLGLAGGPTNEQFF. The CDR3 bases are TGTGCCAGCAGCTTAGGACTAGCGGGAGGTCCAACCAATGAGCAGTTCTTC.

This clonotype was seen only a few times. V gene TRBV18 combines with J gene TRBJ2-1; D is perhaps TRBD1 (5 bases). V dropped 3 bases and J dropped 8 bases, with 11 bases sitting between them. From germline, CDR1 is KGHSH and CDR2 LQKENI. This CDR3 contains 13 residues. CDR3 nucleotides: TGTGCCAGCTCACCTTCAGGGTCCGATGAGCAGTTCTTC. This gives the protein CASSPSGSDEQFF.

This clonotype was picked up many times. The V and J genes are TRBV4-1 and TRBJ1-6, with D hard to call. CDR1 MGHRA and CDR2 YSYEKL come from the germline V gene. This CDR3 has 16 residues. V shed 0 bases and J shed 0 bases, with 6 bases lying between them. Written as DNA, the CDR3 is TGCGCCAGCAGCCAAGAGAGGGTCTCCTATAATTCACCCCTCCACTTT. Translation: CASSQERVSYNSPLHF.

This clonotype has a handful of counts. V usage is TRBV2 and J usage is TRBJ1-1, with TRBD1 matching 7 bases. Germline values: CDR1 SNHLY, CDR2 FYNNEI. Germline trimming cut 6 bases from V and 3 bases from J; bases unmatched to any gene: 7. This CDR3 has 14 residues. The CDR3 coding sequence is TGTGCCAGCAGAATAACAGGGGCGGACACTGAAGCTTTCTTT. Translation gives CASRITGADTEAFF.

In its sample, this clonotype was seen many times. The V and J genes are TRBV5-1 and TRBJ2-3; no clear D. This CDR3 is 15 amino acids long. Per the germline V gene, CDR1 is SGHRS and CDR2 is YFSETQ. Trimming pared 0 bases from V and 0 bases from J, leaving 8 bases between. CDR3 region: CASSLEGSSTDTQYF. CDR3 sequence (DNA): TGCGCCAGCAGCTTGGAGGGATCTAGCACAGATACGCAGTATTTT.

V and J are TRBV5-1 and TRBJ2-3; D is unresolved. In germline, CDR1 is SGHRS, CDR2 YFSETQ. This CDR3 contains 15 residues. V was pared by 2 bases and J by 2 bases, with 12 bases between. As DNA, the CDR3 is TGCGCCAGCAGCTTAAGGAGCGCATCCACAGATACGCAGTATTTT. It codes for CASSLRSASTDTQYF.

This clonotype has a handful of counts. The chain carries TRBV30 and TRBJ2-6, with 8 bases lining up with TRBD1. The length of the CDR3 is 17 residues. V dropped 2 bases and J dropped 1; count of bases not matched to a gene: 7. CDR1 GTSNPN and CDR2 SVGIG come from the germline V gene (reference sequence). As DNA, the CDR3 is TGTGCCTGGAGTAAACAGGGGGGCTTGTCTGGGGCCAACGTCCTGACTTTC. Protein: CAWSKQGGLSGANVLTF.

This sequence joins TRBV12-3 or TRBV12-4 and TRBJ2-3, with 15 bases lining up with TRBD2. The junction had 6 bases not matched to a gene; V was cut back by 6 bases and J by 5 bases. The CDR3 covers 16 residues. DNA for the CDR3: TGTGCCAGCAGCCCAGGACTAGCGGGAGGGGTAGATACGCAGTATTTT. Translating it yields CASSPGLAGGVDTQYF.

The CDR3 here is CASTPFEAFTEAFF. The CDR3, as DNA: TGTGCCAGCACCCCCTTTGAAGCCTTCACTGAAGCTTTCTTT. The chain uses TRBV11-2 and TRBJ1-1; D unresolved. Trimming left V 7 bases short and J 4 bases short, with 16 bases between. This CDR3 comprises 14 residues. CDR1 is SGHAT, CDR2 FQNNGV, per germline.

This clonotype has only a few counts. V and J are TRBV12-3 or TRBV12-4 and TRBJ1-6; 8 bases are shared with TRBD1. The junction had 15 bases not matched to a gene; V was cut back by 6 bases and J by 5 bases. This CDR3 is built from 18 residues. The DNA for the CDR3 is TGTGCCAGCAGCCCCCCAGGACGCAGGGGGCGAGATAATTCACCCCTCCACTTT. Translating gives CASSPPGRRGRDNSPLHF.

This clonotype is classed as medium-sized. The V and J genes are TRBV5-1 and TRBJ2-5; 9 bases line up with TRBD2. The junction had 9 bases not matched to a gene; V was cut back by 6 bases and J by 3 bases. This CDR3 comprises 15 residues. Per germline, CDR1 SGHRS and CDR2 YFSETQ. The chain's CDR3 is CASTKRLAGEETQYF. The CDR3 DNA is TGCGCCAGCACCAAAAGGTTAGCGGGAGAAGAGACCCAGTACTTC.

This clonotype was seen a few times. The chain joins TRBV27 to TRBJ1-1; a possible D gene is TRBD1 (5 bases). Between the trimmed V and J ends, which lost 4 bases and 5 bases, there was a span of 17 bases. This CDR3 is built from 15 residues. The germline gives CDR1 MNHEY, CDR2 SMNVEV (reference sequence). DNA for the CDR3: TGTGCCAGCAGTTCTCTGGGGGGAGTTGGAACTGAAGCTTTCTTT. Encoded protein: CASSSLGGVGTEAFF.

This clonotype was counted at least ten times. The V call is TRBV12-3 or TRBV12-4, the J call TRBJ1-1; 7 nucleotides align to TRBD1. CDR3 size: 13 residues. V lost 10 bases, J lost 4 bases, and 9 bases stayed unmatched. CDR3 protein: CATKKGAGTEAFF. The DNA of the CDR3 is TGTGCCACCAAGAAGGGGGCGGGCACTGAAGCTTTCTTT.

The chain links TRBV20-1 to TRBJ1-5, with D possibly matching TRBD1 (5 bases). The CDR3 has 17 residues. The V end lost 1 base, the J end lost 0 bases, and 16 bases lay between the germline ends. Germline V gene sequence: CDR1 DFQATT, CDR2 SNEGSKA (reference sequence). CDR3 sequence: CSARARDAWYSNQPQHF. CDR3 DNA: TGCAGTGCTAGAGCCCGGGACGCCTGGTATAGCAATCAGCCCCAGCATTTT.

V usage is TRBV11-2 and J usage is TRBJ2-5; 11 bases agree with TRBD2. Germline V gene sequence: CDR1 SGHAT, CDR2 FQNNGV. Germline trimming cut 4 bases from V and 3 bases from J; bases unmatched to any gene: 10. The CDR3 has 17 residues. CDR3 nucleotide sequence: TGTGCCAGCAGCTCCCGGACTAGCGGGCTAGTTGAAGAGACCCAGTACTTC. Amino acids: CASSSRTSGLVEETQYF.

This clonotype was counted only a few times. The rearrangement uses TRBV9 and TRBJ1-4; D remains unclear. The CDR3 is made up of 16 amino acids. V dropped 4 bases and J dropped 6 bases, with 19 bases sitting between them. Germline V CDR1 and CDR2: SGDLS, YYNGEE. CDR3 sequence reads: CASSPGLRSTDEKLFF. In DNA form, the CDR3 reads TGTGCCAGCAGCCCGGGTCTGAGGTCTACAGATGAAAAACTGTTTTTT.

This clonotype occurred many times. The chain couples TRBV5-4 to TRBJ2-2; 11 bases are shared with TRBD2. Losses at the gene ends were 4 bases for V and 0 bases for J; bases not matched to a gene: 5. The CDR3 has 17 amino acids. Germline V gene sequence: CDR1 SGHNT, CDR2 YYREEE (reference sequence). CDR3 nucleotide sequence: TGTGCCAGCAGCCCCCGGACTAGCGGGCCGAACACCGGGGAGCTGTTTTTT. It is translated as CASSPRTSGPNTGELFF.

This clonotype was picked up a small number of times. J is TRBJ2-2 and V is TRBV6-1; D is perhaps TRBD2 (6 bases). This CDR3 spans 15 amino acids. Trimming removed 6 bases from V and 4 bases from J, with 15 bases in between. Germline V gene lookup returns CDR1 MNHNS and CDR2 SASEGT. The CDR3 region is CASRHGRLGTGELFF. The CDR3 DNA follows: TGTGCCAGCAGACACGGGAGACTGGGCACCGGGGAGCTGTTTTTT.

The chain uses TRBV20-1 and TRBJ2-7; a possible D gene is TRBD2 (7 bases). Germline-derived CDR1 and CDR2 are DFQATT and SNEGSKA (reference sequence). CDR3 length equals 11 residues. This CDR3 is CRGGGQDEQYF. The DNA for the CDR3 is TGCAGGGGGGGGGGACAAGACGAGCAGTACTTC.

This chain links TRBV29-1 with TRBJ2-7; a weak D match, TRBD2 (7 bases). Germline values: CDR1 SQVTM, CDR2 ANQGSEA. This CDR3 contains 14 residues. V lost 6 bases and J lost 0, with 15 bases in between. The CDR3 is CSVQEGGGSYEQYF. The CDR3 nucleotides read TGCAGCGTCCAGGAGGGGGGGGGCTCCTACGAGCAGTACTTC.

In DNA, the CDR3 is TGTGCCAGCAGCTTAGATATATTCCGGGACAGGGCTAATGAGCAGTTCTTC. Translated: CASSLDIFRDRANEQFF. This chain links TRBV11-2 with TRBJ2-1, with 9 nucleotides matching TRBD1. The CDR3 covers 17 residues. With 0 bases clipped from V and 7 bases from J, the junction kept 10 bases outside the gene matches. Germline V gene sequence: CDR1 SGHAT, CDR2 FQNNGV.

This clonotype was seen a few times. The V call is TRBV5-1, the J call TRBJ2-7; weak D call: TRBD1 (5 bases). From germline, CDR1 is SGHRS and CDR2 YFSETQ. This CDR3 has 15 amino acids. V was cut by 0 bases and J by 1 base, with 11 bases left in between. DNA of the CDR3: TGCGCCAGCAGCTTGGAGGCAGGGTGGTCCTACGAGCAGTACGTC. It is translated as CASSLEAGWSYEQYV.

This clonotype came up a few times. This chain uses TRBV21-1 with TRBJ2-7; TRBD1, the table's D call, was not compared with the DNA. TRBV21-1 is recorded as a pseudogene. The CDR3 loop spans 14 amino acids. CDR3 DNA: TGTGCCAGCAGCAAATCGGGGGCGTATTGCGAGCAGTACTTC. Its translation: CASSKSGAYCEQYF.

The chain employs TRBV5-1 and TRBJ2-5, with 7 bases lining up with TRBD2. Germline loops: CDR1 SGHRS, CDR2 YFSETQ. The V segment lost 6 bases and the J segment 5 bases; nucleotides outside the gene matches: 7. The CDR3 sequence is 13 residues long. CDR3 sequence reads: CASTREVSETQYF. CDR3 in DNA: TGCGCCAGCACCCGGGAGGTTTCCGAGACCCAGTACTTC.

This clonotype occurred a few times. The V call is TRBV9, the J call TRBJ1-2; D is perhaps TRBD1 (5 bases). CDR1 SGDLS and CDR2 YYNGEE come from the germline V gene. The CDR3 has 16 residues. The V and J ends lost 2 bases and 6 bases respectively, with 20 bases between them. This chain's CDR3 is CASSVGGTASLNGYTF. The CDR3 DNA reads as TGTGCCAGCAGCGTTGGGGGGACCGCATCTTTGAATGGCTACACCTTC.